The rows below give T cell receptor beta chains drawn from one sample of a study of T-cell memory formation after mild COVID-19. MiXCR, applied by TCRdb to the 5' RACE reads, yields one record per CDR3 protein. Of a few hundred thousand distinct CDR3 sequences listed, 15% to 20% are singletons. Material: PBMCs or a T cell subset sorted from them (not recorded which). The receptors here all came from a man aged 18 to 35 who had mild COVID-19 (a few samples of this study predate the infection). Cell type and time point are not known. The CDR3 runs from the conserved cysteine through the conserved F or W. A D gene is named only where the DNA matches it firmly. Clone size is stated in some rows and not others, as once, few, many or a class when expanded.

d_call: NA
clone_size: few
cdr3_length: 11
v_call: TRBV5-6
j_call: TRBJ2-1
cdr3_nt: TGTGCCAGCAGCTTGGAGGATGAGCAGTTCTTC
cdr3_aa: CASSLEDEQFF

d_call: NA
clone_size: NA
cdr3_length: 17
v_call: TRBV7-3
j_call: TRBJ2-6
cdr3_nt: TGTGCCAGCAGCTTCGGGCTTATGGGATCTGGGGCCAACGTCCTGACTTTC
cdr3_aa: CASSFGLMGSGANVLTF

d_call: NA
clone_size: NA
cdr3_length: 15
v_call: TRBV7-2
j_call: TRBJ1-6
cdr3_nt: TGTGCCAGCAGCTCGGGAAGCTCCTATAAGTCACCCCTCCACTTT
cdr3_aa: CASSSGSSYKSPLHF

d_call: TRBD1
clone_size: many
cdr3_length: 14
v_call: TRBV7-2
j_call: TRBJ2-5
cdr3_nt: TGTGCCAGCAGCTCCACGGGACAGGGGTCGTTTGAGTACTTC
cdr3_aa: CASSSTGQGSFEYF

d_call: TRBD1
clone_size: few
cdr3_length: 14
v_call: TRBV6-5
j_call: TRBJ1-1
cdr3_nt: TGTGCCAGCAGTGAACAGGGGAGGAACACTGAAGCTTTCTTT
cdr3_aa: CASSEQGRNTEAFF

d_call: NA
clone_size: few
cdr3_length: 14
v_call: TRBV9
j_call: TRBJ2-1
cdr3_nt: TGTGCCAGCAGCGCCGTGGACAGCTACAATGAGCAGTTCTTC
cdr3_aa: CASSAVDSYNEQFF

d_call: TRBD1
clone_size: many
cdr3_length: 16
v_call: TRBV4-3
j_call: TRBJ2-3
cdr3_nt: TGCGCCAGCAGCCCGGGGACAGTTGGGAACTCAGATACGCAGTATTTT
cdr3_aa: CASSPGTVGNSDTQYF

d_call: NA
clone_size: NA
cdr3_length: 14
v_call: TRBV4-3
j_call: TRBJ1-1
cdr3_nt: TGCGCCAGCAGCCAGGAACAGGGATGGACTGAAGCTTTCTTT
cdr3_aa: CASSQEQGWTEAFF

d_call: TRBD1
clone_size: NA
cdr3_length: 15
v_call: TRBV4-3
j_call: TRBJ2-7
cdr3_nt: TGCGCCAGCAGCCAAGACGGGCAGGGGGAGATCGAGCAGTACTTC
cdr3_aa: CASSQDGQGEIEQYF

d_call: TRBD2
clone_size: few
cdr3_length: 16
v_call: TRBV7-6
j_call: TRBJ2-5
cdr3_nt: TGTGCCAGCAGCCCGCCTAGCGGGAGCAACCAAGAGACCCAGTACTTC
cdr3_aa: CASSPPSGSNQETQYF

d_call: TRBD2
clone_size: NA
cdr3_length: 15
v_call: TRBV11-2
j_call: TRBJ2-5
cdr3_nt: TGTGCCAGCAGCCCCGAACCTAGCGGGGGAGAGACCCAGTACTTC
cdr3_aa: CASSPEPSGGETQYF

d_call: NA
clone_size: NA
cdr3_length: 12
v_call: TRBV10-2
j_call: TRBJ2-5
cdr3_nt: TGCGCCAGCCGGGGGGCTACAGAGACCCAGTACTTC
cdr3_aa: CASRGATETQYF

d_call: TRBD2
clone_size: NA
cdr3_length: 16
v_call: TRBV9
j_call: TRBJ2-1
cdr3_nt: TGTGCCAGCAGCCCTAGCGGGGGAGAAAGTTACAATGAGCAGTTCTTC
cdr3_aa: CASSPSGGESYNEQFF

d_call: NA
clone_size: NA
cdr3_length: 12
v_call: TRBV18
j_call: TRBJ2-1
cdr3_nt: TGTGCCAGCTCACCCCTTAACCCGAAGGGGTTCTTC
cdr3_aa: CASSPLNPKGFF

d_call: NA
clone_size: NA
cdr3_length: 14
v_call: TRBV7-9
j_call: TRBJ2-3
cdr3_nt: TGTGCCAGCAGCTTACCTCGACCGTCCGATACGCAGTATTTT
cdr3_aa: CASSLPRPSDTQYF

d_call: NA
clone_size: many
cdr3_length: 14
v_call: TRBV5-1
j_call: TRBJ1-2
cdr3_nt: TGCGCCAGCAGCCAGCGAGAAGCTAACTATGGCTACACCTTC
cdr3_aa: CASSQREANYGYTF

d_call: NA
clone_size: NA
cdr3_length: 11
v_call: TRBV20-1
j_call: TRBJ2-5
cdr3_nt: TGCAGTGAAAGGGTTCGGGAGACCCAGTACTTC
cdr3_aa: CSERVRETQYF

d_call: NA
clone_size: NA
cdr3_length: 16
v_call: TRBV6-5
j_call: TRBJ2-7
cdr3_nt: TGTGCCAGCAGCTCCGGGGGCCGTGCCACCCCCTACGAGCAGTACTTC
cdr3_aa: CASSSGGRATPYEQYF

d_call: TRBD2
clone_size: NA
cdr3_length: 15
v_call: TRBV4-2
j_call: TRBJ2-3
cdr3_nt: TGTGCCAGCAGCCAGGCGGGACTAGTCACAGATACGCAGTATTTT
cdr3_aa: CASSQAGLVTDTQYF

d_call: TRBD1
clone_size: few
cdr3_length: 15
v_call: TRBV12-3/TRBV12-4
j_call: TRBJ1-6
cdr3_nt: TGTGCCAGCAGTTCAGGGGGCGAGTTTTATTCACCCCTCCACTTT
cdr3_aa: CASSSGGEFYSPLHF

d_call: NA
clone_size: NA
cdr3_length: 8
v_call: TRBV27
j_call: TRBJ2-2
cdr3_nt: TGTTACACCGGGGAGCTGTTTTTT
cdr3_aa: CYTGELFF

d_call: NA
clone_size: NA
cdr3_length: 14
v_call: TRBV4-1
j_call: TRBJ1-2
cdr3_nt: TGCGCCAGCAGCCAAGGTGTTCAAAGGAATGGCTACACCTTC
cdr3_aa: CASSQGVQRNGYTF

d_call: NA
clone_size: many
cdr3_length: 17
v_call: TRBV10-2
j_call: TRBJ2-3
cdr3_nt: TGCGCCAGCACCGCTCTTTTTGGGGGGCAACGGACAGATACGCAGTATTTT
cdr3_aa: CASTALFGGQRTDTQYF

d_call: NA
clone_size: many
cdr3_length: 13
v_call: TRBV4-3
j_call: TRBJ2-3
cdr3_nt: TGCGCCAGCAGCCAGGACCTAGTCACTACGCAGTATTTT
cdr3_aa: CASSQDLVTTQYF

d_call: NA
clone_size: few
cdr3_length: 12
v_call: TRBV7-2
j_call: TRBJ2-3
cdr3_nt: TGTGCCAGCAGCTTAGAGGCAGATACGCAGTATTTT
cdr3_aa: CASSLEADTQYF

d_call: NA
clone_size: NA
cdr3_length: 16
v_call: TRBV2
j_call: TRBJ2-5
cdr3_nt: TGTGCCAGCAGTAAAGTCGGAGGGGGGGCCGGGGAGACCCAGTACTTC
cdr3_aa: CASSKVGGGAGETQYF

d_call: TRBD2
clone_size: many
cdr3_length: 15
v_call: TRBV5-1
j_call: TRBJ2-1
cdr3_nt: TGCGCCAGCCGTCTTGGACTAGCGGGGTACAATGAGCAGTTCTTC
cdr3_aa: CASRLGLAGYNEQFF

d_call: NA
clone_size: many
cdr3_length: 13
v_call: TRBV7-6
j_call: TRBJ2-5
cdr3_nt: TGTGCCAGCAGCTTACTGTACCAAGAGACCCAGTACTTC
cdr3_aa: CASSLLYQETQYF

d_call: TRBD2
clone_size: few
cdr3_length: 15
v_call: TRBV27
j_call: TRBJ2-3
cdr3_nt: TGTGCCAGCAGTCCCCTAGCGGGGGGCGGGGATACGCAGTATTTT
cdr3_aa: CASSPLAGGGDTQYF

d_call: NA
clone_size: NA
cdr3_length: 12
v_call: TRBV6-2/TRBV6-3
j_call: TRBJ2-7
cdr3_nt: TGTGCCAGCAGCCTTCGGATTTACGAGCAGTACTTC
cdr3_aa: CASSLRIYEQYF

d_call: TRBD1
clone_size: NA
cdr3_length: 14
v_call: TRBV29-1
j_call: TRBJ1-4
cdr3_nt: TGCAGCGCCGCGCCGGGACAGCCCAATGAAAAACTGTTTTTT
cdr3_aa: CSAAPGQPNEKLFF

d_call: TRBD1
clone_size: NA
cdr3_length: 15
v_call: TRBV24-1
j_call: TRBJ2-1
cdr3_nt: TGTGCCACCAGTGACACAGGGGGCAAGAACAATGAGCAGTTCTTC
cdr3_aa: CATSDTGGKNNEQFF

d_call: TRBD2
clone_size: NA
cdr3_length: 15
v_call: TRBV12-3/TRBV12-4
j_call: TRBJ2-2
cdr3_nt: TGTGCCAGCATATTCCGGACTAGCGGCACCGGGGAGCTGTTTTTT
cdr3_aa: CASIFRTSGTGELFF

d_call: TRBD1
clone_size: NA
cdr3_length: 15
v_call: TRBV12-3/TRBV12-4
j_call: TRBJ1-6
cdr3_nt: TGTGCCAGCAGTGCAGGACAGGGGGCGAATTCACCCCTCCACTTT
cdr3_aa: CASSAGQGANSPLHF

d_call: TRBD2
clone_size: NA
cdr3_length: 16
v_call: TRBV27
j_call: TRBJ2-3
cdr3_nt: TGTGCCAGCAGTTTTTTTAGCGGGGGGGTCATGGATACGCAGTATTTT
cdr3_aa: CASSFFSGGVMDTQYF

d_call: NA
clone_size: few
cdr3_length: 15
v_call: TRBV14
j_call: TRBJ1-2
cdr3_nt: TGTGCCAGCAGTCGCCTGACGGGGGCTGGCTATGGCTACACCTTC
cdr3_aa: CASSRLTGAGYGYTF

d_call: NA
clone_size: few
cdr3_length: 13
v_call: TRBV7-2
j_call: TRBJ1-2
cdr3_nt: TGTGCCAGCAGCCTAGGGCCCTCGGATGGCTACACCTTC
cdr3_aa: CASSLGPSDGYTF

d_call: NA
clone_size: NA
cdr3_length: 13
v_call: TRBV5-1
j_call: TRBJ1-1
cdr3_nt: TGCGCCAGCAGCTTCCGTCCGGGGGGTGAAGCTTTCTTT
cdr3_aa: CASSFRPGGEAFF

d_call: TRBD1
clone_size: few
cdr3_length: 15
v_call: TRBV11-2
j_call: TRBJ2-7
cdr3_nt: TGTGCCAGCAGCTTAGGGGGCAACAGGGGACCCGAGCAGTACTTC
cdr3_aa: CASSLGGNRGPEQYF

d_call: NA
clone_size: NA
cdr3_length: 12
v_call: TRBV12-3/TRBV12-4
j_call: TRBJ1-6
cdr3_nt: TGTGCCAGCAGTTTAGGCAGATCACCCCTCCACTTT
cdr3_aa: CASSLGRSPLHF

d_call: NA
clone_size: NA
cdr3_length: 14
v_call: TRBV10-3
j_call: TRBJ1-6
cdr3_nt: TGTGCCATCAGCAAGACGGGGGACAATTCACCCCTCCACTTT
cdr3_aa: CAISKTGDNSPLHF

d_call: TRBD1
clone_size: few
cdr3_length: 18
v_call: TRBV9
j_call: TRBJ1-2
cdr3_nt: TGTGCCAGCAGCGTAGTTCCGGGACAGCGGTCCCTTAAGGGTGGCTACACCTTC
cdr3_aa: CASSVVPGQRSLKGGYTF

d_call: TRBD1
clone_size: few
cdr3_length: 15
v_call: TRBV20-1
j_call: TRBJ1-4
cdr3_nt: TGCAGTGCTAGACGACCGGGACAGGGAGGGGAAAAACTGTTTTTT
cdr3_aa: CSARRPGQGGEKLFF

d_call: NA
clone_size: NA
cdr3_length: 14
v_call: TRBV6-1
j_call: TRBJ1-5
cdr3_nt: TGTGCCAGCAGTGAAGTGAGTATGGTTCAGCCCCAGCATTTT
cdr3_aa: CASSEVSMVQPQHF

d_call: TRBD2
clone_size: few
cdr3_length: 14
v_call: TRBV24-1
j_call: TRBJ2-2
cdr3_nt: TGTGCCACGTCCGGGACTAGCCTCACCGGGGAGCTGTTTTTT
cdr3_aa: CATSGTSLTGELFF

d_call: NA
clone_size: NA
cdr3_length: 16
v_call: TRBV5-1
j_call: TRBJ2-2
cdr3_nt: TGCGCCAGCAGCTTTTTACTAGCTGCGAACACCGGGGAGCTGTTTTTT
cdr3_aa: CASSFLLAANTGELFF

d_call: NA
clone_size: NA
cdr3_length: 14
v_call: TRBV7-2
j_call: TRBJ1-2
cdr3_nt: TGTGCCAGCAGCCCGGACCCTTCCGGTTATGGCTACACCTTC
cdr3_aa: CASSPDPSGYGYTF

d_call: NA
clone_size: NA
cdr3_length: 15
v_call: TRBV5-1
j_call: TRBJ1-2
cdr3_nt: TGCGCCAGCAGCAACAACGTAGGGGGACACTATGGCTACACCTTC
cdr3_aa: CASSNNVGGHYGYTF

d_call: NA
clone_size: NA
cdr3_length: 13
v_call: TRBV12-3/TRBV12-4
j_call: TRBJ1-5
cdr3_nt: TGTGCCAGCAGTTTAAATGTGAATCAGCCCCAGCATTTT
cdr3_aa: CASSLNVNQPQHF

d_call: TRBD2
clone_size: once
cdr3_length: 17
v_call: TRBV5-3
j_call: TRBJ2-2
cdr3_nt: TGTGCCAGAAGCTGGGGACTAGTCCACCCGAACACCGGGGAGCTGTTTTTT
cdr3_aa: CARSWGLVHPNTGELFF

d_call: NA
clone_size: NA
cdr3_length: 14
v_call: TRBV18
j_call: TRBJ1-1
cdr3_nt: TGTGCCAGCTCGCAAATGGGGGCAGGCACTGAAGCTTTCTTT
cdr3_aa: CASSQMGAGTEAFF

d_call: TRBD2
clone_size: few
cdr3_length: 18
v_call: TRBV6-2/TRBV6-3
j_call: TRBJ2-1
cdr3_nt: TGTGCCAGCAGTTGGGAGCGGGGGGGCTTTCCGAACTACAATGAGCAGTTCTTC
cdr3_aa: CASSWERGGFPNYNEQFF

d_call: TRBD1
clone_size: few
cdr3_length: 13
v_call: TRBV5-1
j_call: TRBJ2-7
cdr3_nt: TGCGCCAGCAGCCCGGACAGGGCGGGCGAGCAGTACTTC
cdr3_aa: CASSPDRAGEQYF

d_call: NA
clone_size: NA
cdr3_length: 18
v_call: TRBV5-1
j_call: TRBJ2-3
cdr3_nt: TGCGCCAGCAGCGCGGGACACAGGGACTATTCTGGCACAGATACGCAGTATTTT
cdr3_aa: CASSAGHRDYSGTDTQYF

d_call: TRBD1
clone_size: NA
cdr3_length: 12
v_call: TRBV2
j_call: TRBJ1-2
cdr3_nt: TGTGCCAGCGGGACAGGGGACTATGGCTACACCTTC
cdr3_aa: CASGTGDYGYTF